The 15 T cell receptor beta chains below all came from one sample that was sequenced in a study of early T cells in non-severe SARS-CoV-2 infection. TCRdb re-called the 5' RACE reads with MiXCR, one entry per CDR3 protein. The data show about 68,000 distinct CDR3 sequences, around 9.9% seen once. Specimen: whole blood. The receptors were gathered from an adult who was a healthcare worker with PCR-confirmed SARS-CoV-2 infection or an uninfected control (not recorded which).

This clonotype turned up a few times. V and J are TRBV10-3 and TRBJ2-1; 10 nucleotides match TRBD2. The V gene's germline CDR1 is ENHRY and CDR2 SYGVKD. V trimming: 10 bases; J trimming: 4 bases; junction bases outside the gene matches: 7. The CDR3 length is 14 residues. In DNA form, the CDR3 reads TGTGCCACGCGGACTAGCGGAGAATACAATGAGCAGTTCTTC. It is translated as CATRTSGEYNEQFF.

This clonotype was seen repeatedly, ten times or more. The chain is built from TRBV7-9 and TRBJ2-1, with D unclear. CDR1 SEHNR and CDR2 FQNEAQ come from the germline V gene (reference sequence). The ends were cut back, 8 bases at V and 3 bases at J, with 11 bases in the middle. There are 13 residues in the CDR3. The CDR3 loop reads CASEAPNYNEQFF. The CDR3 nucleotides read TGTGCCAGCGAAGCCCCCAACTACAATGAGCAGTTCTTC.

The chain recombines TRBV20-1 with TRBJ2-7; 8 nucleotides line up with TRBD1. Losses at the gene ends were 3 bases for V and 3 bases for J; bases not matched to a gene: 4. From germline, CDR1 is DFQATT and CDR2 SNEGSKA (reference sequence). CDR3 length: 13 amino acids. The CDR3 is CSARGQALYEQYF. The DNA of the CDR3 is TGCAGTGCTAGGGGACAGGCTCTCTACGAGCAGTACTTC.

This clonotype was picked up a small number of times. The gene calls are TRBV12-5 and TRBJ2-1; D is perhaps TRBD2 (5 bases). CDR1 is LGHNT, CDR2 FRNRAP, per germline. Trimming removed 7 bases from V and 2 bases from J, with 12 bases in between. This CDR3 comprises 14 residues. The CDR3 DNA is TGTGCTAGTGCCGGGGAAAGCCCCTACAATGAGCAGTTCTTC. Its translation: CASAGESPYNEQFF. The full variable domain, in which reference TRBV12-5 and TRBJ2-1 provide the parts outside the CDR3, is DARVTQTPRHKVTEMGQEVTMRCQPILGHNTVFWYRQTMMQGLELLAYFRNRAPLDDSGMPKDRFSAEMPDATLATLKIQPSEPRDSAVYFCASAGESPYNEQFFGPGTRLTVL.

CDR3 sequence (DNA): TGCAGTAATGGACAGGGAGCCTCACCCCTCCACTTT. It specifies CSNGQGASPLHF. The J gene is TRBJ1-6, the V gene TRBV20-1; TRBD1 aligns across 8 bases. This CDR3 has 12 amino acids. V lost 8 bases, J lost 10 bases, and 7 bases stayed unmatched. Germline CDR1 is DFQATT and CDR2 is SNEGSKA (reference sequence).

This clonotype has a count of ten or more. The J gene is TRBJ1-2, the V gene TRBV7-9, with 7 bases identical to TRBD1. Trimming at V came to 2 bases and at J to 4 bases, leaving 7 bases not matched to a gene. Germline V gives CDR1 SEHNR, CDR2 FQNEAQ (reference sequence). The CDR3 length is 15 residues. CDR3 amino acids: CASSLIPGGSYGYTF. The CDR3 DNA sequence: TGTGCCAGCAGCTTAATTCCAGGGGGGTCCTATGGCTACACCTTC.

This clonotype was observed a handful of times. The CDR3 loop is CASSEGSPTDTQYF. The CDR3 DNA is TGTGCCAGCAGTGAAGGTTCTCCCACAGATACGCAGTATTTT. The chain carries TRBV6-1 and TRBJ2-3; D is unclear. Per germline, CDR1 MNHNS and CDR2 SASEGT. The CDR3 contains 14 residues. The V end was cut by 1 base, the J end by 2 bases, with 7 bases between.

This clonotype came up a few times. The chain links TRBV7-2 to TRBJ2-7, with D maybe TRBD2 (5 bases). CDR1 and CDR2 (germline): SGHTA, FQGNSA. With 5 bases removed from V and 0 bases from J, the gap between germline ends came to 14 bases. This CDR3 is built from 15 residues. CDR3 nucleotides: TGTGCCAGCAGCGTCGGAAGCGGCAGCTCCTACGAGCAGTACTTC. Translating it yields CASSVGSGSSYEQYF.

Only a few counts were recorded for this clonotype. This sequence joins TRBV11-2 and TRBJ2-6; 8 bases map to TRBD1. Germline values: CDR1 SGHAT, CDR2 FQNNGV. The CDR3 totals 18 residues. The V gene end was trimmed by 0 bases and the J gene end by 4 bases; junction bases not matched to a gene: 8. CDR3 sequence reads: CASSLDLWTGPGANVLTF. CDR3 sequence (DNA): TGTGCCAGCAGCTTAGATCTTTGGACAGGGCCCGGGGCCAACGTCCTGACTTTC.

This clonotype appeared many times. V and J are TRBV7-2 and TRBJ2-1; D possibly uses TRBD1 or TRBD2 (5 bases each). Trimming took off 1 base at V and 10 bases at J, with 14 bases between the two ends. The CDR3 covers 14 residues. Germline-derived CDR1 and CDR2 are SGHTA and FQGNSA. The CDR3 nucleotides read TGTGCCAGCAGCTTAGGGAGGTTTCGGGGCGAGCAGTTCTTC. Protein sequence: CASSLGRFRGEQFF.

This clonotype has a count of ten or more. The chain recombines TRBV5-5 with TRBJ1-5, with a weak D call TRBD1 (5 bases). Trimming shortened V by 1 base and J by 4 bases, and 9 bases separated the two germline ends. Looked up from germline, CDR1 is SGHKS and CDR2 is YYEKEE (reference sequence). This CDR3 is 14 amino acids long. CDR3 amino acids: CASSLTGLNQPQHF. In DNA form, the CDR3 reads TGTGCCAGCAGCTTGACAGGCCTGAATCAGCCCCAGCATTTT.

The chain joins TRBV28 to TRBJ2-1, with 9 bases identical to TRBD2. This CDR3 is 14 amino acids long. Germline V gene lookup returns CDR1 MDHEN and CDR2 SYDVKM. J lost 5 bases, V lost 6 bases, and 5 bases had no gene match. The CDR3 DNA reads as TGTGCCAGCAGCGTAGCGGGAGAGAACAATGAGCAGTTCTTC. Its protein is CASSVAGENNEQFF.

This chain joins TRBV5-1 and TRBJ1-6, with a weak D call TRBD1 (5 bases). The CDR3 loop spans 15 amino acids. Per the germline V gene, CDR1 is SGHRS and CDR2 is YFSETQ. With 4 bases removed from V and 6 bases from J, the gap between germline ends came to 14 bases. CDR3 DNA sequence: TGCGCCAGCAGCCCTCAAGGGGTGACTAATTCACCCCTCCACTTT. Its protein is CASSPQGVTNSPLHF. Combining the CDR3 with reference TRBV5-1 and TRBJ1-6 gives the whole variable domain KAGVTQTPRYLIKTRGQQVTLSCSPISGHRSVSWYQQTPGQGLQFLFEYFSETQRNKGNFPGRFSGRQFSNSRSEMNVSTLELGDSALYLCASSPQGVTNSPLHFGNGTRLTVT.

This clonotype was observed many times. The V call is TRBV28, the J call TRBJ2-1, with 14 bases matching TRBD2. CDR1 MDHEN and CDR2 SYDVKM come from the germline V gene. V lost 2 bases, J lost 9 bases, and 3 bases stayed unmatched. This CDR3 has 15 residues. CDR3 nucleotide sequence: TGTGCCAGCAGTTTACGACTAGCGGGAGGGGGTGAGCAGTTCTTC. This codes for CASSLRLAGGGEQFF. Drawing the rest from reference TRBV28 and TRBJ2-1, the complete variable domain is DVKVTQSSRYLVKRTGEKVFLECVQDMDHENMFWYRQDPGLGLRLIYFSYDVKMKEKGDIPEGYSVSREKKERFSLILESASTNQTSMYLCASSLRLAGGGEQFFGPGTRLTVL.

The table lists this clonotype with a few counts. The rearrangement joins TRBV6-5 to TRBJ1-1; D is unclear. This CDR3 is 13 amino acids long. Per germline, CDR1 MNHEY and CDR2 SVGAGI. The V and J ends lost 4 bases and 1 base respectively, with 7 bases between them. In nucleotides, the CDR3 is TGTGCCAGCAGTTCTTCAGAGAACACTGAAGCTTTCTTT. This sequence encodes CASSSSENTEAFF.